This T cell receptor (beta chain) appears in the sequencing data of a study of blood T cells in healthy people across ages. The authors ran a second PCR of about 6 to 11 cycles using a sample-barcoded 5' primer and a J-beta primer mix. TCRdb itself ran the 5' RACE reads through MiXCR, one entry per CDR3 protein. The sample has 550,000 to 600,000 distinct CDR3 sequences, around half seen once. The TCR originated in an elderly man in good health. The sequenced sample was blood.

The CDR3 DNA follows: TGCGCCAGCAGCCTCCGGGACGGAAGCACAGATACGCAGTATTTT. Amino acids: CASSLRDGSTDTQYF. The chain uses TRBV4-1 and TRBJ2-3; the D call may be TRBD1 or TRBD2 (5 bases each). Trimming cost V 4 bases and J 0 bases, with 11 bases left between them. The CDR3 covers 15 residues. Germline V lookup: CDR1 MGHRA, CDR2 YSYEKL.